This T cell receptor beta chain was captured in a study of blood T cell repertoires in COVID-19. The table came from immunoSEQ multiplex PCR; TCRdb's copy has only in-frame clones and leaves some out. Among fewer than 200,000 clones listed, 80% to 90% were seen once. Sequencing was performed on PBMCs or T cells enriched from blood (not recorded which). The TCR originated in a woman between 45 and 65 years old in a cohort exposed to, infected with or recovered from COVID-19 (not recorded which).

The CDR3 DNA reads as TGTGCCAGCAGGCTACTGGACACTGAAGCTTTCTTT. Protein product: CASRLLDTEAFF. The genes are TRBV28 and TRBJ1-1; D unclear. V gave up 6 bases and J gave up 3 bases, with 8 bases separating them. Germline CDR1 reads MDHEN; CDR2 reads SYDVKM. There are 12 residues in the CDR3.